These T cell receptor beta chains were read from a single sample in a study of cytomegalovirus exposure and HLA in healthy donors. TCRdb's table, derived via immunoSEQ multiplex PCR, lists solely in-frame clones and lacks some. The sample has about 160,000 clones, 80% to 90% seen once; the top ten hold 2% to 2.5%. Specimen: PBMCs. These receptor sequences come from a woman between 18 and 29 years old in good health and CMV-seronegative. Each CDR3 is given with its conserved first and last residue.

CDR3: CASSLPGRLVYEQYF
J: TRBJ2-7
V: TRBV28
length: 15

CDR3: CASSPPAGRGVQPQHF
J: TRBJ1-5
V: TRBV18
length: 16

CDR3: CASSTQGDYGYTF
J: TRBJ1-2
V: TRBV5-1
length: 13

CDR3: CASSLAGGGLGNQPQHF
J: TRBJ1-5
V: TRBV5-6
length: 17

CDR3: CASSEQPQGFTEAFF
J: TRBJ1-1
V: TRBV6-1
length: 15

CDR3: CSAHRVNIQYF
J: TRBJ2-4
V: TRBV20-1
length: 11

CDR3: CASSTRTSGSGGKNIQYF
J: TRBJ2-4
V: TRBV19
length: 18

CDR3: CASSLEITSGANVLTF
J: TRBJ2-6
V: TRBV4-1
length: 16

CDR3: CASSEAGGQGSYGYTF
J: TRBJ1-2
V: TRBV2
length: 16

CDR3: CASSYDAGVDTGELFF
J: TRBJ2-2
V: TRBV6-5
length: 16

CDR3: CASSLAGHEQYF
J: TRBJ2-7
V: TRBV5-1
length: 12

CDR3: CASTLEGEYGYTF
J: TRBJ1-2
V: TRBV2
length: 13

CDR3: CASKGVGTDTQYF
J: TRBJ2-3
V: TRBV2
length: 13

CDR3: CASSLGLAGAHEQYF
J: TRBJ2-7
V: TRBV7-2
length: 15

CDR3: CASSGGTGGPSYEQYF
J: TRBJ2-7
V: TRBV9
length: 16

CDR3: CASSLQGQETQYF
J: TRBJ2-5
V: TRBV13
length: 13

CDR3: CASSVGFTRGTYEQYF
J: TRBJ2-7
V: TRBV9
length: 16

CDR3: CASGGANYGYTF
J: TRBJ1-2
V: TRBV27
length: 12

CDR3: CASSLGQRDTEAFF
J: TRBJ1-1
V: TRBV9
length: 14